The clone carrying this T cell receptor (beta chain) appeared a few times. What it binds is not known. This record belongs to a study of naive and memory T cell subsets. V was trimmed by 6 bases and J by 3 bases, leaving 21 bases between them. Germline assignment: CDR1 MNHEY and CDR2 SVGAGI. There are 17 residues in the CDR3. TCR cDNA received a 3' ligated oligonucleotide that carried a UMI. Ligated cDNA underwent four rounds of PCR with nested alpha and beta constant region primers and SP2. TCRdb called the 5' RACE reads again in MiXCR, with one record for every CDR3 protein. Among roughly 60,000 distinct CDR3 sequences, about 7% were seen once, and the ten largest hold about 9.8%. General study findings and limits: Potentially, T cell activation and differentiation skew this RNA-based measurement.

The V gene is TRBV6-5, the J gene TRBJ1-3; perhaps TRBD1 as D (5 bases). This sequence was found in a male donor in good health. CDR3 sequence: CASRPWGGFLGGNTIYF. CDR3 nucleotides: TGTGCCAGCAGACCCTGGGGGGGGTTTCTGGGTGGAAACACCATATATTTT.